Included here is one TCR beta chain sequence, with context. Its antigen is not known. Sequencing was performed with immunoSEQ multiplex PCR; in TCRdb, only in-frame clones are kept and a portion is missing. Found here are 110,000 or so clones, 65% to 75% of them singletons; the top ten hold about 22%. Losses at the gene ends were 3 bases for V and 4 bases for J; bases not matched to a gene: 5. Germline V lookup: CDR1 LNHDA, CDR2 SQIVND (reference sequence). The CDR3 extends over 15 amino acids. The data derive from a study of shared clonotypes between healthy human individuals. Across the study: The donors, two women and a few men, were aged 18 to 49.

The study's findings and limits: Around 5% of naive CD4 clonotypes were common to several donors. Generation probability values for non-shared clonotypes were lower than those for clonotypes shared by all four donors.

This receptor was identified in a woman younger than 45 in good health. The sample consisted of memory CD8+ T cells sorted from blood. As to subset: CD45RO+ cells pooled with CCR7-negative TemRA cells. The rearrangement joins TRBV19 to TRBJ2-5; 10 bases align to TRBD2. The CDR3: CASSILAGARETQYF. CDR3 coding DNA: TGTGCCAGTAGTATTCTAGCGGGAGCTAGAGAGACCCAGTACTTC. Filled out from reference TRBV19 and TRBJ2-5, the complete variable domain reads DGGITQSPKYLFRKEGQNVTLSCEQNLNHDAMYWYRQDPGQGLRLIYYSQIVNDFQKGDIAEGYSVSREKKESFPLTVTSAQKNPTAFYLCASSILAGARETQYFGPGTRLLVL.